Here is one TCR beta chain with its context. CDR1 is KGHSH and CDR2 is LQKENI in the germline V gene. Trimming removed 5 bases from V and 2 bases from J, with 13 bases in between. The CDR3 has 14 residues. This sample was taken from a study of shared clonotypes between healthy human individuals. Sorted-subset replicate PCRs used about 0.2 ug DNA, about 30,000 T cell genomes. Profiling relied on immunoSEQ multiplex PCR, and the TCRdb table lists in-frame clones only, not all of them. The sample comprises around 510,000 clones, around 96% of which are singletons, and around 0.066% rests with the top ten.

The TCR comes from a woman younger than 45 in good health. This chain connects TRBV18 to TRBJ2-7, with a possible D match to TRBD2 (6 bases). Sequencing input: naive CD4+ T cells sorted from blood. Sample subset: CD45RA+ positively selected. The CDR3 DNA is TGTGCCAGCTCAACGCGGGACTCCGCCTACGAGCAGTACTTC. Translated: CASSTRDSAYEQYF.